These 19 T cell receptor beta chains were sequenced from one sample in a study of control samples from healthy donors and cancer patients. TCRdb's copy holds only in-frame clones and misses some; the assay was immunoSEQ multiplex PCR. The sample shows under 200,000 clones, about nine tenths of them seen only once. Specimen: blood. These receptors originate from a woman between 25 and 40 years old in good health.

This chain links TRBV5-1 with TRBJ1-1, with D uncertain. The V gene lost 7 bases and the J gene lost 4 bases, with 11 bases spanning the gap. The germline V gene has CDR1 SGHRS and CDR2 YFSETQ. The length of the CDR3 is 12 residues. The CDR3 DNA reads TGCGCCAGCCTCCCAATAAGCACTGAAGCTTTCTTT. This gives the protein CASLPISTEAFF.

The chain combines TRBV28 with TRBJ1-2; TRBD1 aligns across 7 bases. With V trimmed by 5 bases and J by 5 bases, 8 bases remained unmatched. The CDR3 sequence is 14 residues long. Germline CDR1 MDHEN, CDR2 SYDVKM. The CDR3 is CASSPTRGRYGYTF. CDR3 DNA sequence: TGTGCCAGCAGTCCCACAAGGGGGCGTTATGGCTACACCTTC.

CDR3 sequence (DNA): TGTGCCAGCAGTGAATCCGGGAGCTCCTACAATGAGCAGTTCTTC. Its translation is CASSESGSSYNEQFF. V and J are TRBV25-1 and TRBJ2-1; the D gene is possibly TRBD2 (6 bases). Looked up from germline, CDR1 is MGHDK and CDR2 is SYGVNS. The CDR3 runs to 15 residues. Trimming took 1 base from V and 0 from J, leaving 7 bases between them.

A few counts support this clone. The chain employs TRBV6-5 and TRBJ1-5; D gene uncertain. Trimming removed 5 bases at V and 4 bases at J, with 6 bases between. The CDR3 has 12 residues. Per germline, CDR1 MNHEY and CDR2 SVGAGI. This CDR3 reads CASSLPNQPQHF. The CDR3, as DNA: TGTGCCAGCAGTCTCCCAAATCAGCCCCAGCATTTT.

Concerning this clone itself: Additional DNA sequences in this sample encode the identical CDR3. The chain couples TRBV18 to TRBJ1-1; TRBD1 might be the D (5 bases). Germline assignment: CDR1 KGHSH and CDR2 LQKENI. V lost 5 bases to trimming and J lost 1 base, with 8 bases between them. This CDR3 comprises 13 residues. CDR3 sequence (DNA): TGTGCCAGCTCATCTACAGGGAACACTGAAGCTTTCTTT. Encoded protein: CASSSTGNTEAFF.

CDR3 sequence: CAVQGAGSYEQYF. In DNA form, the CDR3 reads TGTGCCGTACAGGGCGCAGGCTCCTACGAGCAGTACTTC. V usage is TRBV6-6 and J usage is TRBJ2-7; possibly TRBD1 for D (6 bases). V shed 11 bases and J shed 0 bases, with 14 bases lying between them. CDR3 size: 13 residues. The germline V gene has CDR1 MNHNY and CDR2 SVGAGI (reference sequence).

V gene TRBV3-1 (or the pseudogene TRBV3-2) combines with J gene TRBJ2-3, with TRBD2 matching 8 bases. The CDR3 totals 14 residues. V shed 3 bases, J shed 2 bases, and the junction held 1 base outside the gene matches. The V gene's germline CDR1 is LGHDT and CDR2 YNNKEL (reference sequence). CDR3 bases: TGTGCCAGCAGCCACGGACTAGCCACAGATACGCAGTATTTT. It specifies CASSHGLATDTQYF.

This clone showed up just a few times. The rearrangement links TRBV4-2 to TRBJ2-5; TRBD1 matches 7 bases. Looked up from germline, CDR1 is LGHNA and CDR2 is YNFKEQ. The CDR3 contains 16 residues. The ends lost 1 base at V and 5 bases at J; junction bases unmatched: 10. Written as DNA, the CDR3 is TGTGCCAGCAGCCAAGTGACAGGGAATCAGGGGGAGACCCAGTACTTC. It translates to CASSQVTGNQGETQYF.

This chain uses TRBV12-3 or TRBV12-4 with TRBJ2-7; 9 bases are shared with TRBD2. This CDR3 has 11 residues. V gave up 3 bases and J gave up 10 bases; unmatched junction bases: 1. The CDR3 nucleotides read TGTGCCAGCAGTTTTAGCGGGAGACAGTACTTC. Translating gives CASSFSGRQYF.

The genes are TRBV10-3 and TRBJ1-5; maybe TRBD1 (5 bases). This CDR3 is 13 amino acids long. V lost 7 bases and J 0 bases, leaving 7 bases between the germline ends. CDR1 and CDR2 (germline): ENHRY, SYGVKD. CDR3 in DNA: TGTGCCATCACAGGGTCTAGCAATCAGCCCCAGCATTTT. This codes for CAITGSSNQPQHF.

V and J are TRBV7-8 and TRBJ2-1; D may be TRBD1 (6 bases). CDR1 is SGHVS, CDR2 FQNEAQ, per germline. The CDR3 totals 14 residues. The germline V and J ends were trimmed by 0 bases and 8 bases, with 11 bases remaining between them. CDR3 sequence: CASSLAGGADEQFF. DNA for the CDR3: TGTGCCAGCAGCTTAGCAGGGGGAGCCGATGAGCAGTTCTTC. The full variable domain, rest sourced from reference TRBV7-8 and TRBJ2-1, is GAGVSQSPRYKVAKRGQDVALRCDPISGHVSLFWYQQALGQGPEFLTYFQNEAQLDKSGLPSDRFFAERPEGSVSTLKIQRTQQEDSAVYLCASSLAGGADEQFFGPGTRLTVL.

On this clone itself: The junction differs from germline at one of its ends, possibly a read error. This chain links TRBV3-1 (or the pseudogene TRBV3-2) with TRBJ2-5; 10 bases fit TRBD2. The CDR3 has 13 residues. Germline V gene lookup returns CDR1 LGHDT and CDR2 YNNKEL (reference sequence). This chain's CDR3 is CATSGGARETQYF. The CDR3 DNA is TGTGCCACCAGCGGGGGGGCGAGAGAGACCCAGTACTTC.

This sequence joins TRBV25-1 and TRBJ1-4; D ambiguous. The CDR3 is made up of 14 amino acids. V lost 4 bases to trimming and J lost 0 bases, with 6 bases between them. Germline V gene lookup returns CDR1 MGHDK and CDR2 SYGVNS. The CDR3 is CASSVYATNEKLFF. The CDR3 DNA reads TGTGCCAGCAGTGTATATGCAACTAATGAAAAACTGTTTTTT. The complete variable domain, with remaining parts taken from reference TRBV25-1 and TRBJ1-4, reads EADIYQTPRYLVIGTGKKITLECSQTMGHDKMYWYQQDPGMELHLIHYSYGVNSTEKGDLSSESTVSRIRTEHFPLTLESARPSHTSQYLCASSVYATNEKLFFGSGTQLSVL.

CDR3 loop: CASSVLGGHPNYGYTF. The CDR3 DNA reads TGTGCCAGCAGTGTCTTAGGGGGCCACCCAAATTATGGCTACACCTTC. The rearrangement joins TRBV28 to TRBJ1-2; 7 bases agree with TRBD1. V trimming: 5 bases; J trimming: 5 bases; junction bases outside the gene matches: 14. Germline loops: CDR1 MDHEN, CDR2 SYDVKM. The CDR3 extends over 16 amino acids.

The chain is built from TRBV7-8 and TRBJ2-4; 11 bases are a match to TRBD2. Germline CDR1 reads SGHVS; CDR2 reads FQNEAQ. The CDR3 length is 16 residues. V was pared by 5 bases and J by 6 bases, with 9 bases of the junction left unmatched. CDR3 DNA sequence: TGTGCCAGCAGCCCCTTAGGTAGCGGGGGGGGAAACATTCAGTACTTC. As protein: CASSPLGSGGGNIQYF.

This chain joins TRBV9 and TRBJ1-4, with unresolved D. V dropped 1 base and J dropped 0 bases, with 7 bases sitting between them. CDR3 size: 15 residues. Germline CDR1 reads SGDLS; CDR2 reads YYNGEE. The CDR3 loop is CASSVNPATNEKLFF. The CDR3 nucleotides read TGTGCCAGCAGCGTAAATCCAGCAACTAATGAAAAACTGTTTTTT.

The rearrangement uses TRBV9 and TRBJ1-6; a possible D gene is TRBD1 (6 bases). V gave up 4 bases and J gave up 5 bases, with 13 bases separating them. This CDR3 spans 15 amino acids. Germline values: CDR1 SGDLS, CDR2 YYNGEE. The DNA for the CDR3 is TGTGCCAGCAGCCCCAGGGGTAGGGATAATTCACCCCTCCACTTT. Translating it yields CASSPRGRDNSPLHF.

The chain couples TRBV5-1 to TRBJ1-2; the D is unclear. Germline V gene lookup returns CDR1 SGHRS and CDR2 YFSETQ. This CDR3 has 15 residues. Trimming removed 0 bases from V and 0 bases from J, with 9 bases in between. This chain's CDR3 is CASSLESRANYGYTF. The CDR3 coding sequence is TGCGCCAGCAGCTTGGAGAGCAGAGCTAACTATGGCTACACCTTC.

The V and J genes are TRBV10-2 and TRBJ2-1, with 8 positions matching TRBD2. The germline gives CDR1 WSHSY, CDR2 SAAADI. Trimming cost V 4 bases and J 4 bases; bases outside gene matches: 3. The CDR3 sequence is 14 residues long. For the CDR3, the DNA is TGCGCCAGCAGTGGAGCGGGGGAATACAATGAGCAGTTCTTC. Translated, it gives CASSGAGEYNEQFF.